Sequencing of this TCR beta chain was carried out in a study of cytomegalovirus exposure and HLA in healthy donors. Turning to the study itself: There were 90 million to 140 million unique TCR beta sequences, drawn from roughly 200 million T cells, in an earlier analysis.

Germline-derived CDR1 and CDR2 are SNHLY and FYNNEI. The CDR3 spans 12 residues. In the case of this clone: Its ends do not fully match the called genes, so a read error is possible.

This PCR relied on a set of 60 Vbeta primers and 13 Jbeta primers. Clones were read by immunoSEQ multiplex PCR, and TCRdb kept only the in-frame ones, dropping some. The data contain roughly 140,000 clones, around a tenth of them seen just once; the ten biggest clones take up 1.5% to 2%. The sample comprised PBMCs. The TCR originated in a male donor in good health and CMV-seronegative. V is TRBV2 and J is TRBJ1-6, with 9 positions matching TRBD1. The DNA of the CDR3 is TGTGCCAGCAGCGTACAGGGGGCGAAGATCCCCTTT. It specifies CASSVQGAKIPF.